One and the same sample provided the 14 T cell receptor beta chains below, sequenced in a study of T cell repertoires in aging, cancer and after chemotherapy. The template was genomic DNA from peripheral blood, not RNA. TRB rearrangements spanning V, D and J were amplified using mixed TRB-A/B primers. TCRdb processed the multiplex PCR reads anew with MiXCR; each CDR3 protein has one entry. Of approximately 9,700 distinct CDR3 sequences listed, less than 30% are singletons. Sequenced: blood. Source of these receptors: a human donor in good health.

This clonotype counts as medium-sized (0.01 to 0.1%). The CDR3 here is CASSPTGGDYGYTF. CDR3 coding DNA: TGTGCCAGCAGCCCCACAGGGGGGGACTATGGCTACACCTTC. The chain employs TRBV12-3 or TRBV12-4 and TRBJ1-2; 8 nucleotides align to TRBD1. The CDR3 length is 14 residues. V shed 6 bases and J 3 bases; nucleotides not matched to a gene: 6.

This clonotype was detected a few times. CDR3 loop: CASSYYVQGLGEQFF. For the CDR3, the DNA is TGTGCCAGCAGTTACTATGTCCAGGGCCTAGGGGAGCAGTTCTTC. The chain recombines TRBV6-5 with TRBJ2-1; the D gene is possibly TRBD1 (5 bases). From germline, CDR1 is MNHEY and CDR2 SVGAGI. The CDR3 sequence is 15 residues long. Trimming cost V 1 base and J 10 bases, with 17 bases left between them.

The CDR3 sequence is CASSDAEVNYGYTF. CDR3 DNA: TGTGCCAGCAGTGATGCGGAGGTCAACTATGGCTACACCTTC. The chain joins TRBV6-1 to TRBJ1-2; D remains unclear. This CDR3 is 14 amino acids long. Germline-derived CDR1 and CDR2 are MNHNS and SASEGT. Trimming pared 3 bases from V and 2 bases from J, leaving 10 bases between.

This clonotype was seen only a few times. This chain uses TRBV5-1 with TRBJ2-7, with unresolved D. The CDR3 runs 13 residues. V gave up 4 bases and J gave up 0 bases, with 8 bases separating them. Per the germline V gene, CDR1 is SGHRS and CDR2 is YFSETQ. The CDR3 sequence is CASSKVLSYEQYF. CDR3 coding DNA: TGCGCCAGCAGCAAGGTACTCTCCTACGAGCAGTACTTC.

In its sample, this clonotype was seen a few times. The V gene is TRBV4-1, the J gene TRBJ2-7, with D possibly matching TRBD1 (5 bases). This CDR3 is 12 amino acids long. Trimming took off 6 bases at V and 1 base at J, with 7 bases between the two ends. CDR1 and CDR2 from the germline V gene are MGHRA and YSYEKL. The CDR3: CASSPGSYEQYF. The CDR3 nucleotides are TGCGCCAGCAGTCCAGGGTCCTACGAGCAGTACTTC.

This clonotype was recorded a few times. The V gene is TRBV7-9, the J gene TRBJ2-2; 7 bases are a match to TRBD1. The CDR3 has 13 residues. The germline CDR1 and CDR2 sequences are SEHNR and FQNEAQ (reference sequence). V lost 10 bases, J lost 2 bases, and 4 bases stayed unmatched. The CDR3 nucleotides are TGTGCCAACGGGACAGCTAACACCGGGGAGCTGTTTTTT. Translating gives CANGTANTGELFF.

This clonotype was observed a handful of times. The chain joins TRBV6-2 or TRBV6-3 to TRBJ2-7; possible D gene TRBD2, 5 bases. V lost 0 bases to trimming and J lost 2 bases, with 17 bases between them. CDR3 length: 17 residues. In germline, CDR1 is MNHEY, CDR2 SVGEGT. CDR3: CASSYSGVTDFPYEQYF. CDR3 sequence (DNA): TGTGCCAGCAGTTACTCAGGCGTGACGGACTTCCCCTACGAGCAGTACTTC.

This clonotype is medium-sized within its sample. CDR3 loop: CACLTAYEQYF. In DNA, the CDR3 is TGTGCCTGTTTAACAGCGTACGAGCAGTACTTC. J is TRBJ2-7 and V is TRBV30, with unresolved D. This CDR3 spans 11 amino acids. Trimming left V 6 bases short and J 4 bases short, with 10 bases between. The germline V gene has CDR1 GTSNPN and CDR2 SVGIG (reference sequence).

This clonotype was counted between two and nine times. The V and J genes are TRBV18 and TRBJ2-3, with 8 nucleotides matching TRBD2. The CDR3 length is 14 residues. Germline lookup yields CDR1 KGHSH and CDR2 LQKENI. Losses at the gene ends were 1 base for V and 3 bases for J; bases not matched to a gene: 0. For the CDR3, the DNA is TGTGCCAGCTCACCACAGCGGGAGACAGATACGCAGTATTTT. Amino acids: CASSPQRETDTQYF.

The CDR3 loop reads CASSWQGSEQFF. The DNA for the CDR3 is TGTGCCAGCAGTTGGCAGGGGAGTGAGCAGTTCTTC. V gene TRBV27 combines with J gene TRBJ2-1, with a weak D call TRBD1 (6 bases). This CDR3 region has 12 residues. V was pared by 4 bases and J by 9 bases, with 10 bases between. Germline assignment: CDR1 MNHEY and CDR2 SMNVEV (reference sequence).

This clonotype was recorded a few times. The V call is TRBV5-6, the J call TRBJ1-1; tentative D call: TRBD1 (6 bases). This CDR3 region has 16 residues. Germline V gene lookup returns CDR1 SGHDT and CDR2 YYEEEE. V shed 4 bases and J shed 0 bases, with 16 bases lying between them. The CDR3 nucleotides read TGTGCCAGCAGCAGTATCAGGGGACACTTGAACACTGAAGCTTTCTTT. Its protein product is CASSSIRGHLNTEAFF. Drawing the rest from reference TRBV5-6 and TRBJ1-1, the complete variable domain is DAGVTQSPTHLIKTRGQQVTLRCSPKSGHDTVSWYQQALGQGPQFIFQYYEEEERQRGNFPDRFSGHQFPNYSSELNVNALLLGDSALYLCASSSIRGHLNTEAFFGQGTRLTVV.

This clonotype was counted between two and nine times. The V and J genes are TRBV7-2 and TRBJ1-1, with a tentative D call TRBD1 (5 bases). Per germline, CDR1 SGHTA and CDR2 FQGNSA. V dropped 3 bases and J dropped 4 bases, with 15 bases sitting between them. This CDR3 has 15 amino acids. CDR3 amino acids: CASSFSQGIGTEAFF. The CDR3, as DNA: TGTGCCAGCAGCTTCAGTCAGGGTATCGGCACTGAAGCTTTCTTT. Full variable domain (remainder filled in from reference TRBV7-2 and TRBJ1-1): GAGVSQSPSNKVTEKGKDVELRCDPISGHTALYWYRQSLGQGLEFLIYFQGNSAPDKSGLPSDRFSAERTGGSVSTLTIQRTQQEDSAVYLCASSFSQGIGTEAFFGQGTRLTVV.

This clonotype is termed medium-sized. The chain carries TRBV7-9 and TRBJ2-1; possibly TRBD2 for D (5 bases). Germline V lookup: CDR1 SEHNR, CDR2 FQNEAQ (reference sequence). This CDR3 contains 13 residues. V was pared by 4 bases and J by 5 bases, with 9 bases between. CDR3 sequence reads: CASSSGLNNEQFF. In DNA form, the CDR3 reads TGTGCCAGCAGCTCCGGACTCAACAATGAGCAGTTCTTC.

Worth noting for this clonotype: Since a much larger clone is just one base distant, this may be a read error. The gene calls are TRBV19 and TRBJ1-1; 9 bases are a match to TRBD1. The CDR3 has 13 residues. V shed 10 bases, J shed 3 bases, and the junction held 6 bases outside the gene matches. CDR1 and CDR2 from the germline V gene are LNHDA and SQIVND (reference sequence). The CDR3 DNA follows: TGTGCCAACACAGGGGACAGGGACACTGAAGCTTTCTTT. Translating gives CANTGDRDTEAFF. Using reference TRBV19 and TRBJ1-1 for the parts outside the CDR3, the full variable domain is DGGITQSPKYLFRKEGQNVTLSCEQNLNHDAMYWYRQDPGQGLRLIYYSQIVNDFQKGDIAEGYSVSREKKESFPLTVTSAQKNPTAFYLCANTGDRDTEAFFGQGTRLTVV.